These 10 T cell receptor beta chains share one sample of origin, sequenced in a study of blood T cell repertoires in COVID-19. Profiling relied on immunoSEQ multiplex PCR, and the TCRdb table lists in-frame clones only, not all of them. This table has approximately 54,000 clones, approximately 87% appearing once. The sequenced material came from peripheral blood. The receptors originated from a man in his fifties with acute or convalescent COVID-19.

The CDR3 loop is CASSQVFAGGTYEQYF. The CDR3 DNA reads TGCGCCAGCAGCCAAGTGTTTGCGGGGGGAACCTACGAGCAGTACTTC. The chain couples TRBV4-1 to TRBJ2-7; 8 nucleotides agree with TRBD2. The length of the CDR3 is 16 residues. With 1 base clipped from V and 2 bases from J, the junction kept 7 bases outside the gene matches. Germline V gene sequence: CDR1 MGHRA, CDR2 YSYEKL.

The chain recombines TRBV11-1 with TRBJ2-1; TRBD2 agrees at 10 bases. Germline V gene data show CDR1 as SGHAT and CDR2 as FQDESV (reference sequence). V trimming: 3 bases; J trimming: 6 bases; junction bases outside the gene matches: 5. The CDR3 extends over 15 amino acids. This chain's CDR3 is CASSFPSGSANEQFF. The DNA for the CDR3 is TGTGCCAGCAGCTTCCCTAGCGGGAGTGCCAATGAGCAGTTCTTC.

The chain links TRBV10-3 to TRBJ1-6; D uncertain. The length of the CDR3 is 16 residues. The V end lost 0 bases, the J end lost 7 bases, and 13 bases lay between the germline ends. The germline gives CDR1 ENHRY, CDR2 SYGVKD. The CDR3 DNA follows: TGTGCCATCAGTGAGTCGGTCTCGGTACAGAATTCACCCCTCCACTTT. Amino acids: CAISESVSVQNSPLHF.

The chain carries TRBV19 and TRBJ1-4; 7 nucleotides line up with TRBD1. Trimming took 7 bases from V and 6 from J; bases not matched to a gene: 14. This CDR3 is 16 amino acids long. Germline assignment: CDR1 LNHDA and CDR2 SQIVND (reference sequence). This CDR3 is CASTIQNGGGYEKLFF. The CDR3 DNA sequence: TGTGCCAGTACCATCCAGAACGGAGGGGGCTATGAAAAACTGTTTTTT.

The sample holds a few counts of this clone. The gene calls are TRBV3-1 (or the pseudogene TRBV3-2) and TRBJ1-1, with D perhaps TRBD1 (5 bases). CDR1 and CDR2 from the germline V gene are LGHDT and YNNKEL (reference sequence). Deletions cut 1 base from V and 8 bases from J, with 14 bases between. The CDR3 length is 14 residues. CDR3 sequence: CASSQVLGRGEAFF. Here the CDR3 DNA reads TGTGCCAGCAGCCAAGTGCTCGGTCGGGGGGAAGCTTTCTTT.

This rearrangement joins TRBV12-3 or TRBV12-4 to TRBJ1-2; the D gene is possibly TRBD1 (5 bases). The CDR3 length is 13 residues. V lost 4 bases and J lost 5, with 11 bases in between. The CDR3 loop is CASSSADIYGYTF. CDR3 nucleotides: TGTGCCAGCAGTTCCGCGGACATATATGGCTACACCTTC.

The chain carries TRBV9 and TRBJ1-2, with TRBD1 matching 7 bases. The CDR3 has 15 amino acids. J was trimmed by 5 bases and V by 1 base; bases with no gene match: 8. Germline V gene sequence: CDR1 SGDLS, CDR2 YYNGEE. The CDR3 coding sequence is TGTGCCAGCAGCGTAAACAGGGGCCTCGGTTATGGCTACACCTTC. Encoded protein: CASSVNRGLGYGYTF.

V gene TRBV4-2 combines with J gene TRBJ2-2; 9 bases fit TRBD2. CDR1 LGHNA and CDR2 YNFKEQ come from the germline V gene. The CDR3 is 15 amino acids. With 2 bases clipped from V and 6 bases from J, the junction kept 4 bases outside the gene matches. The CDR3 nucleotides read TGTGCCAGCAGCCAACTAGCGGGAATATCCGGGGAGCTGTTTTTT. Translation: CASSQLAGISGELFF.

This chain's CDR3 is CASSQGTSGKRSYEQYF. In DNA form, the CDR3 reads TGCGCCAGCAGCCAAGGGACTAGCGGGAAGAGATCCTACGAGCAGTACTTC. V and J are TRBV4-1 and TRBJ2-7, with TRBD2 identical over 12 bases. This CDR3 has 17 residues. V lost 1 base, J lost 1 base, and 5 bases stayed unmatched. Per the germline V gene, CDR1 is MGHRA and CDR2 is YSYEKL.

This chain joins TRBV19 and TRBJ2-1, with a possible D match to TRBD1 (6 bases). The V gene lost 6 bases and the J gene lost 0 bases, with 12 bases spanning the gap. From germline, CDR1 is LNHDA and CDR2 SQIVND (reference sequence). This CDR3 spans 15 amino acids. Here the CDR3 reads CASSVQQGSYNEQFF. CDR3 nucleotide sequence: TGTGCCAGTAGCGTCCAACAGGGCTCCTACAATGAGCAGTTCTTC.